A selection of T cell receptor beta chains follows, all from one sample in a study of blood T cell repertoires in COVID-19. The repertoire was sequenced with immunoSEQ multiplex PCR; TCRdb's copy has only in-frame clones and lacks some. The table lists under 200,000 clones, 81% of them singletons. The sequencing input was PBMCs or T cells enriched from blood (not recorded which). The receptors shown here come from a woman aged 40 to 50 with acute COVID-19. The CDR3 runs from the conserved cysteine through the conserved F or W. Fields, in order: D gene, clone size, V gene, J gene, CDR3 protein, CDR3 DNA. A D gene is named only where the DNA matches it firmly. Expanded clones are given a class, and other clones once, few, many or no size at all.

D: TRBD1
size: NA
V: TRBV5-1
J: TRBJ1-1
CDR3: CASSLEGRGREAFF
DNA: TGCGCCAGCAGCTTGGAGGGCAGGGGGCGCGAGGCTTTCTTT

D: NA
size: NA
V: TRBV27
J: TRBJ1-2
CDR3: CASSTGLHYGYTF
DNA: TGTGCCAGCAGTACGGGACTGCATTATGGCTACACCTTC

D: NA
size: NA
V: TRBV14
J: TRBJ2-7
CDR3: CASSQGAKSSYEQYF
DNA: TGTGCCAGCAGCCAAGGAGCCAAATCCTCCTACGAGCAGTACTTC

D: TRBD1
size: NA
V: TRBV18
J: TRBJ2-5
CDR3: CASSPQGAIQETQYF
DNA: TGTGCCAGCTCACCGCAGGGGGCAATCCAAGAGACCCAGTACTTC

D: NA
size: NA
V: TRBV3-1/TRBV3-2
J: TRBJ2-6
CDR3: CASSQDLGWGPGANVLTF
DNA: TGTGCCAGCAGCCAAGATCTCGGTTGGGGGCCTGGGGCCAACGTCCTGACTTTC

D: NA
size: NA
V: TRBV4-1
J: TRBJ2-3
CDR3: CASSLLTGTADTQYF
DNA: TGCGCCAGCAGCCTACTAACTGGGACTGCAGATACGCAGTATTTT

D: TRBD2
size: NA
V: TRBV2
J: TRBJ2-2
CDR3: CASNERASGGTNTGELFF
DNA: TGTGCCAGCAACGAAAGGGCTAGCGGGGGGACGAACACCGGGGAGCTGTTTTTT

D: TRBD2
size: NA
V: TRBV6-1
J: TRBJ2-1
CDR3: CASSEAPGLAGVQQFF
DNA: TGTGCCAGCAGTGAAGCTCCAGGACTAGCGGGAGTACAGCAGTTCTTC

D: TRBD2
size: NA
V: TRBV10-2
J: TRBJ2-7
CDR3: CASRGYAGAYEQYF
DNA: TGCGCCAGCAGGGGTTACGCGGGGGCCTACGAGCAGTACTTC

D: NA
size: NA
V: TRBV29-1
J: TRBJ2-7
CDR3: CSVRRDSYEQYF
DNA: TGCAGCGTCCGCAGGGACTCCTACGAGCAGTACTTC

D: TRBD1
size: once
V: TRBV9
J: TRBJ2-3
CDR3: CASSQDGDSHTQYF
DNA: TGTGCCAGCAGCCAGGATGGGGACAGCCATACGCAGTATTTT

D: NA
size: few
V: TRBV6-1
J: TRBJ2-7
CDR3: CASSDKTRGDYEQYF
DNA: TGTGCCAGCAGTGACAAGACTAGGGGCGACTACGAGCAGTACTTC

D: NA
size: NA
V: TRBV2
J: TRBJ1-1
CDR3: CASLGFGQSHKAFF
DNA: TGTGCCAGCCTTGGCTTTGGACAGTCCCATAAAGCTTTCTTT

D: TRBD1
size: NA
V: TRBV7-2
J: TRBJ2-5
CDR3: CASSINPDRGTQYF
DNA: TGTGCCAGCAGCATCAACCCGGACAGGGGGACCCAGTACTTC

D: NA
size: NA
V: TRBV4-1
J: TRBJ2-6
CDR3: CASSQGPVLLSGANVLTF
DNA: TGCGCCAGCAGCCAAGGTCCGGTCTTGCTCTCTGGGGCCAACGTCCTGACTTTC

D: NA
size: NA
V: TRBV10-1
J: TRBJ2-2
CDR3: CASSETGSRTGELFF
DNA: TGCGCCAGCAGTGAAACAGGGTCGAGGACCGGGGAGCTGTTTTTT

D: TRBD1
size: NA
V: TRBV28
J: TRBJ1-1
CDR3: CASSPSDRTATEAFF
DNA: TGTGCCAGCAGTCCCTCGGACAGGACTGCGACTGAAGCTTTCTTT

D: NA
size: NA
V: TRBV6-5
J: TRBJ2-1
CDR3: CASSRGSFYYNEQFF
DNA: TGTGCCAGCAGTAGGGGTTCGTTTTATTACAATGAGCAGTTCTTC

D: TRBD1
size: few
V: TRBV4-1
J: TRBJ1-6
CDR3: CASSQGQGRWDSPLHF
DNA: TGCGCCAGCAGCCAGGGACAGGGTAGATGGGATTCACCCCTCCACTTT

D: TRBD2
size: NA
V: TRBV20-1
J: TRBJ2-7
CDR3: CSASSASGSHEQYF
DNA: TGCAGTGCTAGTTCTGCTAGCGGGAGCCACGAGCAGTACTTC

D: NA
size: NA
V: TRBV19
J: TRBJ2-3
CDR3: CASSRGPGGTITDTQYF
DNA: TGTGCCAGTAGTAGGGGTCCCGGTGGGACAATCACAGATACGCAGTATTTT

D: TRBD2
size: many
V: TRBV7-6
J: TRBJ2-1
CDR3: CASSDRLAGGNNEQFF
DNA: TGTGCCAGCAGCGATAGACTAGCGGGAGGGAACAATGAGCAGTTCTTC

D: TRBD2
size: once
V: TRBV7-2
J: TRBJ2-2
CDR3: CASSPRLGLADTGELFF
DNA: TGTGCCAGCAGCCCCCGCCTGGGACTAGCGGACACCGGGGAGCTGTTTTTT

D: NA
size: NA
V: TRBV15
J: TRBJ2-7
CDR3: CATSRDTGLYEQYF
DNA: TGTGCCACCAGCAGAGATACAGGCCTCTACGAGCAGTACTTC

D: TRBD1
size: once
V: TRBV5-4
J: TRBJ2-7
CDR3: CASSKSGTGLSYEQYF
DNA: TGTGCCAGCAGCAAGAGTGGGACAGGGCTCTCCTACGAGCAGTACTTC

D: NA
size: NA
V: TRBV5-4
J: TRBJ2-3
CDR3: CASSLKRQLGDTQYF
DNA: TGTGCCAGCAGCTTGAAGAGACAGCTAGGGGATACGCAGTATTTT

D: NA
size: NA
V: TRBV19
J: TRBJ2-3
CDR3: CASSPQGDTQYF
DNA: TGTGCCAGTAGTCCCCAGGGAGATACGCAGTATTTT

D: TRBD1
size: NA
V: TRBV3-1/TRBV3-2
J: TRBJ1-5
CDR3: CASSQDPLTILDRRQPQHF
DNA: TGTGCCAGCAGCCAAGACCCACTTACAATCTTGGACAGGCGCCAGCCCCAGCATTTT

D: TRBD1
size: NA
V: TRBV27
J: TRBJ2-3
CDR3: CASSFRTTGVNTDTQYF
DNA: TGTGCCAGCAGTTTCCGAACCACAGGGGTGAACACAGATACGCAGTATTTT

D: TRBD1
size: NA
V: TRBV15
J: TRBJ2-7
CDR3: CATSHRGSSYEQYF
DNA: TGTGCCACCTCCCACAGGGGTTCGTCCTACGAGCAGTACTTC

D: TRBD2
size: NA
V: TRBV5-1
J: TRBJ2-5
CDR3: CASSLEAGEETQYF
DNA: TGCGCCAGCAGCTTGGAAGCGGGAGAGGAGACCCAGTACTTC

D: NA
size: few
V: TRBV6-5
J: TRBJ2-1
CDR3: CASSSLVLNEQFF
DNA: TGTGCCAGCAGTTCACTCGTCCTCAATGAGCAGTTCTTC

D: TRBD1
size: NA
V: TRBV28
J: TRBJ1-5
CDR3: CASAGGGQGGLQPQHF
DNA: TGTGCCAGCGCCGGCGGGGGGCAGGGGGGTCTACAGCCCCAGCATTTT

D: NA
size: NA
V: TRBV5-8
J: TRBJ2-1
CDR3: CASSLVRAYNEQFF
DNA: TGTGCCAGCAGCTTGGTGCGCGCCTACAATGAGCAGTTCTTC

D: NA
size: NA
V: TRBV4-2
J: TRBJ2-2
CDR3: CASSQDGLRRGTGELFF
DNA: TGTGCCAGCAGCCAAGATGGGTTAAGGCGAGGGACCGGGGAGCTGTTTTTT

D: TRBD1
size: NA
V: TRBV2
J: TRBJ1-2
CDR3: CASSGPAGGGGYTF
DNA: TGTGCCAGCAGTGGGCCGGCAGGGGGTGGGGGCTACACCTTC

D: NA
size: NA
V: TRBV12-3/TRBV12-4
J: TRBJ2-7
CDR3: CASSFGNEQYF
DNA: TGTGCCAGCAGTTTCGGGAACGAGCAGTACTTC

D: NA
size: NA
V: TRBV7-8
J: TRBJ2-3
CDR3: CASSPTTGGTDTQYF
DNA: TGTGCCAGCAGCCCTACTACAGGAGGCACAGATACGCAGTATTTT

D: TRBD2
size: NA
V: TRBV11-3
J: TRBJ2-1
CDR3: CASSLGTSGSLGYNEQFF
DNA: TGTGCCAGCAGCTTGGGGACTAGCGGGAGTCTAGGATACAATGAGCAGTTCTTC

D: TRBD2
size: NA
V: TRBV2
J: TRBJ2-1
CDR3: CASNPSGVYNEQFF
DNA: TGTGCCAGCAATCCTAGCGGTGTTTACAATGAGCAGTTCTTC

D: NA
size: NA
V: TRBV11-2
J: TRBJ2-7
CDR3: CASSLGGGGWEQYF
DNA: TGTGCCAGCAGCTTAGGGGGGGGCGGTTGGGAGCAGTACTTC

D: NA
size: NA
V: TRBV5-1
J: TRBJ1-1
CDR3: CASSLGTLNTEAFF
DNA: TGCGCCAGCAGTCTCGGGACTCTGAACACTGAAGCTTTCTTT

D: TRBD1
size: NA
V: TRBV10-1
J: TRBJ2-3
CDR3: CASKDRGPPTDTQYF
DNA: TGCGCCAGCAAGGACAGGGGGCCTCCCACAGATACGCAGTATTTT

D: TRBD1
size: NA
V: TRBV5-4
J: TRBJ1-2
CDR3: CASSQDRGPGYTF
DNA: TGTGCCAGCAGCCAAGACAGGGGGCCTGGCTACACCTTC

D: TRBD2
size: NA
V: TRBV27
J: TRBJ2-4
CDR3: CASSFNSGTNIQYF
DNA: TGTGCCAGCAGTTTTAATAGCGGGACGAACATTCAGTACTTC

D: NA
size: NA
V: TRBV29-1
J: TRBJ1-2
CDR3: CSVENSAGPYYGYTF
DNA: TGCAGCGTTGAAAATTCGGCAGGGCCCTACTATGGCTACACCTTC

D: NA
size: NA
V: TRBV14
J: TRBJ1-1
CDR3: CASSPTRGVEAFF
DNA: TGTGCCAGCAGCCCGACCCGGGGGGTTGAAGCTTTCTTT

D: TRBD1
size: many
V: TRBV7-9
J: TRBJ2-7
CDR3: CASSLQGDYEQYF
DNA: TGTGCCAGCAGCTTACAGGGGGACTACGAGCAGTACTTC

D: NA
size: NA
V: TRBV1
J: TRBJ2-2
CDR3: CTSSPTNGRIHTGELFF
DNA: TGCACCAGCAGCCCCACTAACGGGAGGATACACACCGGGGAGCTGTTTTTT

D: TRBD1
size: NA
V: TRBV10-3
J: TRBJ1-1
CDR3: CAISERTGLPEAFF
DNA: TGTGCCATCAGTGAGCGGACAGGCCTCCCTGAAGCTTTCTTT

D: NA
size: once
V: TRBV25-1
J: TRBJ1-1
CDR3: CASSPPGTFPEAFF
DNA: TGTGCCAGCAGCCCCCCAGGGACATTCCCTGAAGCTTTCTTT

D: NA
size: NA
V: TRBV9
J: TRBJ1-3
CDR3: CASSVDLWTGSGNTIYF
DNA: TGTGCCAGCAGCGTAGATTTGTGGACTGGCTCTGGAAACACCATATATTTT

D: TRBD1
size: NA
V: TRBV4-1
J: TRBJ2-7
CDR3: CASSQTGQGSSYEQYF
DNA: TGCGCCAGCAGCCAGACGGGACAGGGCAGCTCCTACGAGCAGTACTTC

D: NA
size: once
V: TRBV5-1
J: TRBJ1-1
CDR3: CASSLAVSGRVTEAFF
DNA: TGCGCCAGCAGCTTGGCCGTCAGTGGCAGGGTCACTGAAGCTTTCTTT

D: NA
size: NA
V: TRBV19
J: TRBJ1-2
CDR3: CASSPSVVGGYTF
DNA: TGTGCCAGTAGTCCGTCCGTGGTCGGTGGCTACACCTTC

D: NA
size: NA
V: TRBV4-1
J: TRBJ1-2
CDR3: CASSQERGEGRGGYTF
DNA: TGCGCCAGCAGCCAAGAGAGAGGAGAGGGAAGAGGGGGCTACACCTTC

D: TRBD2
size: NA
V: TRBV19
J: TRBJ2-3
CDR3: CASSWAAGATDTQYF
DNA: TGTGCCAGTAGTTGGGCAGCGGGAGCCACAGATACGCAGTATTTT